These 23 T cell receptor beta chains originate from one sample sequenced in a study of control samples from healthy donors and cancer patients. The data were produced by immunoSEQ multiplex PCR, yet TCRdb's version contains in-frame clones alone and is incomplete. The data contain 75,000 to 100,000 clones, roughly 92% of them singletons. Sequencing input: blood. These receptors all stem from a human donor in good health. The donor label of this sample is uncertain.

The rearrangement links TRBV10-3 to TRBJ2-7; the match to TRBD1 covers 9 bases. Germline CDR1 and CDR2: ENHRY and SYGVKD. CDR3 length: 16 amino acids. V lost 6 bases, J lost 5 bases, and 14 bases stayed unmatched. The CDR3 here is CAIRPAVGTGSDEQYV. DNA for the CDR3: TGTGCCATCAGACCCGCGGTAGGGACAGGGAGTGACGAGCAGTACGTC.

This chain connects TRBV6-5 to TRBJ1-1; D remains ambiguous. The CDR3 totals 12 residues. Germline values: CDR1 MNHEY, CDR2 SVGAGI. The V end was cut by 6 bases, the J end by 3 bases, with 8 bases between. CDR3 DNA: TGTGCCAGCAGCCTGCCTTACACTGAAGCTTTCTTT. Protein product: CASSLPYTEAFF.

This sequence joins TRBV6-6 and TRBJ2-5; D is perhaps TRBD2 (5 bases). Germline V gene sequence: CDR1 MNHNY, CDR2 SVGAGI (reference sequence). Between the trimmed V and J ends, which lost 6 bases and 5 bases, there was a span of 10 bases. This CDR3 region has 12 residues. As DNA, the CDR3 is TGTGCCAGCAGCCCCAGAGGGGAGACCCAGTACTTC. It translates to CASSPRGETQYF.

This sequence joins TRBV7-2 and TRBJ2-5; the match to TRBD2 covers 7 bases. The CDR3 extends over 14 amino acids. The trim removed 5 bases at V and 5 bases at J, leaving 8 bases unmatched. Germline V gene sequence: CDR1 SGHTA, CDR2 FQGNSA. The CDR3 protein is CASSLVGGMETQYF. CDR3 in DNA: TGTGCCAGCAGCCTGGTGGGGGGGATGGAGACCCAGTACTTC.

The chain uses TRBV6-4 and TRBJ1-5; 9 bases are a match to TRBD1. This CDR3 region has 17 residues. Per germline, CDR1 MRHNA and CDR2 SNTAGT. J was trimmed by 0 bases and V by 5 bases; bases with no gene match: 8. CDR3 DNA: TGTGCCAGCAGTCCTTCGGGACAGGGATATAGCAATCAGCCCCAGCATTTT. Encoded protein: CASSPSGQGYSNQPQHF.

The chain uses TRBV23-1 and TRBJ1-4; the D is unclear. TRBV23-1 is assigned to the ORF class and has an uncertain function. V was trimmed by 2 bases and J by 0 bases, leaving 10 bases between them. This CDR3 is 16 amino acids long. The CDR3 reads CASSQNRGTTNEKLFF. CDR3 nucleotide sequence: TGCGCCAGCAGTCAAAACCGGGGTACAACTAATGAAAAACTGTTTTTT.

The chain couples TRBV28 to TRBJ1-2; a weak D match, TRBD1 (6 bases). Germline V gene lookup returns CDR1 MDHEN and CDR2 SYDVKM. The CDR3 extends over 13 amino acids. V lost 6 bases to trimming and J lost 7 bases, with 15 bases between them. The CDR3 loop is CASSLIQGFGYTF. The CDR3 DNA sequence: TGTGCCAGCAGCCTCATACAGGGATTTGGCTACACCTTC.

This chain links TRBV2 with TRBJ1-1; no definite D call. Trimming took 3 bases from V and 0 from J, leaving 11 bases between them. This CDR3 comprises 15 residues. Germline V gives CDR1 SNHLY, CDR2 FYNNEI. The CDR3 coding sequence is TGTGCCAGCAGTGAGGTAGGTCGTCTGAACACTGAAGCTTTCTTT. Its protein product is CASSEVGRLNTEAFF.

The genes are TRBV30 and TRBJ1-6, with 8 bases lining up with TRBD1. V lost 2 bases and J lost 7; bases outside the gene matches: 7. This CDR3 comprises 15 residues. Germline V CDR1 and CDR2: GTSNPN, SVGIG (reference sequence). The chain's CDR3 is CAWSQAGTGNSPLHF. CDR3 nucleotide sequence: TGTGCCTGGAGTCAGGCCGGGACAGGAAATTCACCCCTCCACTTT. Using reference TRBV30 and TRBJ1-6 for the parts outside the CDR3, the full variable domain is SQTIHQWPATLVQPVGSPLSLECTVEGTSNPNLYWYRQAAGRGLQLLFYSVGIGQISSEVPQNLSASRPQDRQFILSSKKLLLSDSGFYLCAWSQAGTGNSPLHFGNGTRLTVT.

In regard to this clone: This same CDR3 is encoded by further DNA sequences in the sample. The chain links TRBV6-5 to TRBJ1-1, with 7 bases lining up with TRBD1. Germline V gene lookup returns CDR1 MNHEY and CDR2 SVGAGI. The ends lost 6 bases at V and 1 base at J; junction bases unmatched: 2. The CDR3 contains 13 residues. CDR3 amino acids: CASRTGRNTEAFF. The CDR3 DNA follows: TGTGCCAGCAGGACAGGGAGGAACACTGAAGCTTTCTTT.

This chain connects TRBV6-5 to TRBJ1-1; tentatively, D is TRBD1 (6 bases). This CDR3 region has 11 residues. Germline CDR1 reads MNHEY; CDR2 reads SVGAGI. The V gene lost 6 bases and the J gene lost 6 bases, with 8 bases spanning the gap. CDR3 DNA sequence: TGTGCCAGCAGAACAGGGCCTGAAGCTTTCTTT. This gives the protein CASRTGPEAFF.

A single count supports this clone. The chain recombines TRBV6-5 with TRBJ2-2, with D perhaps matching TRBD1 or TRBD2 (6 bases each). The V end lost 4 bases, the J end lost 7 bases, and 13 bases lay between the germline ends. This CDR3 comprises 14 residues. Germline loops: CDR1 MNHEY, CDR2 SVGAGI. The CDR3 protein is CASSWGAKGGELFF. CDR3 bases: TGTGCCAGCAGTTGGGGGGCGAAGGGCGGGGAGCTGTTTTTT.

The chain carries TRBV2 and TRBJ1-1, with a weak D call TRBD1 (5 bases). Germline lookup yields CDR1 SNHLY and CDR2 FYNNEI. The CDR3 loop spans 13 amino acids. The V gene lost 3 bases and the J gene lost 4 bases, with 9 bases spanning the gap. The CDR3 DNA is TGTGCCAGCAGTGATCAGGGATTCACTGAAGCTTTCTTT. Encoded protein: CASSDQGFTEAFF.

This chain's CDR3 is CAITDGPSEEYGYTF. The CDR3, as DNA: TGTGCCATCACCGACGGTCCGTCCGAGGAATATGGCTACACCTTC. The V and J genes are TRBV10-3 and TRBJ1-2; no clear D gene. Germline V gene lookup returns CDR1 ENHRY and CDR2 SYGVKD. CDR3 length: 15 amino acids. Trimming shortened V by 7 bases and J by 5 bases, and 20 bases separated the two germline ends.

The rearrangement joins TRBV10-2 to TRBJ1-3; D unresolved. Germline V gene lookup returns CDR1 WSHSY and CDR2 SAAADI. V was cut by 3 bases and J by 4 bases, with 4 bases left in between. This CDR3 spans 12 amino acids. The CDR3 is CASSEPGNTIYF. In nucleotides, the CDR3 is TGCGCCAGCAGTGAACCGGGAAACACCATATATTTT.

This sequence joins TRBV7-2 and TRBJ2-3, with D uncertain. The length of the CDR3 is 14 residues. The germline V gene encodes CDR1 SGHTA and CDR2 FQGNSA. Trimming cost V 1 base and J 2 bases, with 7 bases left between them. The CDR3 nucleotides are TGTGCCAGCAGCTTAGAGGGTGACACAGATACGCAGTATTTT. This gives the protein CASSLEGDTDTQYF.

The chain couples TRBV4-3 to TRBJ1-4; unclear D gene. Trimming left V 1 base short and J 8 bases short, with 14 bases between. From germline, CDR1 is LGHNA and CDR2 YSLEER. This CDR3 contains 15 residues. The CDR3 loop is CASSQGQLAEEKLFF. The CDR3 nucleotides read TGCGCCAGCAGCCAAGGTCAGCTGGCAGAGGAAAAACTGTTTTTT.

The rearrangement joins TRBV10-3 to TRBJ1-1; D unresolved. V lost 10 bases and J lost 1, with 22 bases in between. The CDR3 covers 16 residues. CDR1 is ENHRY and CDR2 is SYGVKD in the germline V gene. DNA for the CDR3: TGTGCCACCCTGATGGGCGGTGTACAAGGGAACACTGAAGCTTTCTTT. It is translated as CATLMGGVQGNTEAFF.

The rearrangement links TRBV11-2 to TRBJ2-5, with 9 bases that match TRBD1. The V segment lost 5 bases and the J segment 1 base; nucleotides outside the gene matches: 2. The germline V gene has CDR1 SGHAT and CDR2 FQNNGV. The CDR3 runs to 14 residues. CDR3 residues: CASSPTGGQETQYF. For the CDR3, the DNA is TGTGCCAGCAGCCCGACAGGGGGCCAAGAGACCCAGTACTTC.

J is TRBJ2-2 and V is TRBV11-2; D may correspond to TRBD1 or TRBD2 (5 bases each). V was shortened by 2 bases and J by 0 bases, with 19 bases between the two germline ends. CDR1 SGHAT and CDR2 FQNNGV come from the germline V gene. The CDR3 has 19 amino acids. The CDR3 DNA is TGTGCCAGCAGCTTATATGGGTCGGTTGGGGGATCGAACACCGGGGAGCTGTTTTTT. Protein sequence: CASSLYGSVGGSNTGELFF.

The rearrangement uses TRBV30 and TRBJ2-7; D not resolved. CDR3 size: 14 residues. Between the trimmed V and J ends, which lost 5 bases and 3 bases, there was a span of 17 bases. Germline V gene data show CDR1 as GTSNPN and CDR2 as SVGIG (reference sequence). In nucleotides, the CDR3 is TGTGCCTGGGAAAGGACCTTAGGCATCTACGAGCAGTACTTC. It is translated as CAWERTLGIYEQYF.

The chain recombines TRBV14 with TRBJ1-1; D remains ambiguous. The CDR3 totals 12 residues. The V gene lost 1 base and the J gene lost 6 bases, with 6 bases spanning the gap. The germline CDR1 and CDR2 sequences are SGHDN and FVKESK. The CDR3 nucleotides read TGTGCCAGCAGCCAAGTAGCCCCTGAAGCTTTCTTT. Protein sequence: CASSQVAPEAFF.

CDR3 DNA: TGTGCCAGCAGCAGACAGGGGAATGAGCAGTTCTTC. This sequence encodes CASSRQGNEQFF. The V gene is TRBV6-5, the J gene TRBJ2-1; TRBD1 matches at 8 bases. Germline assignment: CDR1 MNHEY and CDR2 SVGAGI. V shed 6 bases, J shed 7 bases, and the junction held 2 bases outside the gene matches. This CDR3 is built from 12 residues.